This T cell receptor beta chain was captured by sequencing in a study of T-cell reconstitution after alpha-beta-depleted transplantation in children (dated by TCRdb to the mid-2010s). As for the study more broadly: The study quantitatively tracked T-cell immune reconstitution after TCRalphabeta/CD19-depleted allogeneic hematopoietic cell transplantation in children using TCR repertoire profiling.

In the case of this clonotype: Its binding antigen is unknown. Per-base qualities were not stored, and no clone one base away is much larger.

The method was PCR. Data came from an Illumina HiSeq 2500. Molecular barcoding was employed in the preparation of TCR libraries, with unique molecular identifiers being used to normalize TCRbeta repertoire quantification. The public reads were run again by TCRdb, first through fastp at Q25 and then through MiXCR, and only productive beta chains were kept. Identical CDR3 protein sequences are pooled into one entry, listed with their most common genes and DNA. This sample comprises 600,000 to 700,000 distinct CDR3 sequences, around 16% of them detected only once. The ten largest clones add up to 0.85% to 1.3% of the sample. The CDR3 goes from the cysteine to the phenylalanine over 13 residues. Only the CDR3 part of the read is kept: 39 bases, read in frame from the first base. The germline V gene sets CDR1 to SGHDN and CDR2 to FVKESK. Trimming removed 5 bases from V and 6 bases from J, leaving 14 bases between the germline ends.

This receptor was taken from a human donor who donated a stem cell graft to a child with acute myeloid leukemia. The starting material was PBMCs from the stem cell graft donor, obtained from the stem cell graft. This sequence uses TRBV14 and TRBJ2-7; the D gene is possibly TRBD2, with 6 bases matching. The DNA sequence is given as TGTGCCAGCAGCGTCGTCCAAGCGGGCGAGCAGTACTTC. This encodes CASSVVQAGEQYF. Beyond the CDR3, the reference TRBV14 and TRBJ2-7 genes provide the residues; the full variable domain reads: EAGVTQFPSHSVIEKGQTVTLRCDPISGHDNLYWYRRVMGKEIKFLLHFVKESKQDESGMPNNRFLAERTGGTYSTLKVQPAELEDSGVYFCASSVVQAGEQYFGPGTRLTVT.